This T cell receptor beta chain was captured by sequencing in a study of blood T cell repertoires in COVID-19. Trimming stripped 4 bases from V and 2 bases from J, with 11 bases between. This CDR3 is built from 14 residues. Germline assignment: CDR1 KGHSH and CDR2 LQKENI. Assay used: immunoSEQ multiplex PCR; TCRdb lists only in-frame clones, some missing. The table has 95,000 to 120,000 clones, 85% seen once; the top ten hold roughly an eighth. The origin of this receptor is a human donor in a cohort sampled during active COVID-19. Source material: peripheral blood. This rearrangement joins TRBV18 to TRBJ1-2; perhaps TRBD1 as D (6 bases). The CDR3 DNA follows: TGTGCCAGCTCACGCGAGACAGGCAACTATGGCTACACCTTC. Translated, it gives CASSRETGNYGYTF.